Listed here are 12 T cell receptor beta chains from one sample, sequenced in a study of OX40 agonist ivuxolimab in advanced cancers. Only in-frame clones appear in the TCRdb table, and some are missing; sequencing was by immunoSEQ multiplex PCR. The data show 80,000 to 100,000 clones, 70% to 90% seen once. Sequencing was performed on CD4+ or CD8+ T cells sorted from blood, taken in a trial of the OX40 agonist ivuxolimab. The source is an adult with an advanced solid tumor such as melanoma, head and neck, liver or kidney cancer.

This chain joins TRBV5-1 and TRBJ2-3, with 7 bases identical to TRBD2. The germline V gene has CDR1 SGHRS and CDR2 YFSETQ. V gave up 4 bases and J gave up 4 bases; unmatched junction bases: 18. The CDR3 has 18 amino acids. The CDR3: CASSRGPSGSSRADTQYF. DNA for the CDR3: TGCGCCAGCAGCAGAGGGCCTAGCGGTTCGAGTCGGGCAGATACGCAGTATTTT.

CDR3 nucleotides: TGCGCCAGCAGCCAAGAAGGAGGTAACAATGAGCAGTTCTTC. Translation gives CASSQEGGNNEQFF. The chain has TRBV4-3 and TRBJ2-1, with TRBD2 as a possible D gene (5 bases). The CDR3 sequence is 14 residues long. Looked up from germline, CDR1 is LGHNA and CDR2 is YSLEER. With 0 bases removed from V and 5 bases from J, the gap between germline ends came to 8 bases.

This chain connects TRBV6-1 to TRBJ1-4, with D perhaps TRBD1 (5 bases). V was cut by 0 bases and J by 3 bases, with 8 bases left in between. From germline, CDR1 is MNHNS and CDR2 SASEGT. The CDR3 totals 15 residues. CDR3: CASSEAQASNEKLFF. In DNA, the CDR3 is TGTGCCAGCAGTGAAGCACAGGCGTCTAATGAAAAACTGTTTTTT.

This clone was seen just once. The chain carries TRBV2 and TRBJ1-1; 7 nucleotides line up with TRBD1. Germline trimming cut 6 bases from V and 14 bases from J; bases unmatched to any gene: 9. This CDR3 comprises 11 residues. Germline V gene data show CDR1 as SNHLY and CDR2 as FYNNEI. The CDR3 protein is CASREDRFCFF. The CDR3 DNA reads TGTGCCAGCAGGGAGGACAGGTTCTGCTTCTTT. Drawing the rest from reference TRBV2 and TRBJ1-1, the complete variable domain is EPEVTQTPSHQVTQMGQEVILRCVPISNHLYFYWYRQILGQKVEFLVSFYNNEISEKSEIFDDQFSVERPDGSNFTLKIRSTKLEDSAMYFCASREDRFCFFGQGTRLTVV.

V is TRBV19 and J is TRBJ1-4; D possibly corresponds to TRBD1 (6 bases). V dropped 10 bases and J dropped 3 bases, with 18 bases sitting between them. Per germline, CDR1 LNHDA and CDR2 SQIVND (reference sequence). The CDR3 has 15 residues. CDR3 coding DNA: TGTGCCACGCACGACAGGCCGCGCGCTAATGAAAAACTGTTTTTT. It yields the protein CATHDRPRANEKLFF.

J is TRBJ1-4 and V is TRBV6-5; D is possibly TRBD1 (5 bases). The CDR3 is 15 amino acids. Between the trimmed V and J ends, which lost 5 bases and 1 base, there was a span of 11 bases. CDR1 MNHEY and CDR2 SVGAGI come from the germline V gene. The CDR3 spells CASSKRGVTNEKLFF. The CDR3 region has the DNA TGTGCCAGCAGTAAAAGGGGCGTAACTAATGAAAAACTGTTTTTT.

The chain joins TRBV7-9 to TRBJ2-1, with 11 nucleotides matching TRBD2. The CDR3 is made up of 16 amino acids. V dropped 1 base and J dropped 4; count of bases not matched to a gene: 3. Germline assignment: CDR1 SEHNR and CDR2 FQNEAQ (reference sequence). The CDR3: CASSLGGTSGYNEQFF. DNA of the CDR3: TGTGCCAGCAGCTTAGGCGGGACTAGCGGATACAATGAGCAGTTCTTC.

This rearrangement joins TRBV7-2 to TRBJ1-6; no definite D call. Trimming took off 1 base at V and 10 bases at J, with 11 bases between the two ends. Germline lookup yields CDR1 SGHTA and CDR2 FQGNSA. The CDR3 has 14 amino acids. CDR3 nucleotide sequence: TGTGCCAGCAGCTTAGAGGGCCAGAGATCACCCCTCCACTTT. It is translated as CASSLEGQRSPLHF.

The chain employs TRBV29-1 and TRBJ1-4, with D hard to call. The ends were cut back, 5 bases at V and 1 base at J, with 5 bases in the middle. CDR1 and CDR2 from the germline V gene are SQVTM and ANQGSEA. The length of the CDR3 is 12 residues. CDR3 sequence: CSVYQTNEKLFF. DNA of the CDR3: TGCAGCGTTTATCAAACTAATGAAAAACTGTTTTTT. Supplemented by reference TRBV29-1 and TRBJ1-4, the full variable domain reads SAVISQKPSRDICQRGTSLTIQCQVDSQVTMMFWYRQQPGQSLTLIATANQGSEATYESGFVIDKFPISRPNLTFSTLTVSNMSPEDSSIYLCSVYQTNEKLFFGSGTQLSVL.

CDR3: CASSLTGGLSNQPQHF. The CDR3 nucleotides are TGTGCCAGCAGCTTGACCGGGGGGCTTAGCAATCAGCCCCAGCATTTT. This chain uses TRBV5-6 with TRBJ1-5; D is perhaps TRBD1 (6 bases). Deletions cut 1 base from V and 0 bases from J, with 11 bases between. CDR3 length: 16 amino acids. In germline, CDR1 is SGHDT, CDR2 YYEEEE. Looking up the rest from reference TRBV5-6 and TRBJ1-5 gives the full variable domain: DAGVTQSPTHLIKTRGQQVTLRCSPKSGHDTVSWYQQALGQGPQFIFQYYEEEERQRGNFPDRFSGHQFPNYSSELNVNALLLGDSALYLCASSLTGGLSNQPQHFGDGTRLSIL.

V is TRBV7-2 and J is TRBJ1-2, with 9 bases lining up with TRBD1. This CDR3 comprises 13 residues. The J segment lost 9 bases and the V segment lost 3 bases, leaving 5 bases of the junction unmatched. CDR1 is SGHTA and CDR2 is FQGNSA in the germline V gene. Here the CDR3 DNA reads TGTGCCAGCAGCTTTTACGGGACAGGGAGCTACACCTTC. Its translation is CASSFYGTGSYTF.

This chain joins TRBV4-1 and TRBJ2-5, with 9 bases identical to TRBD2. V shed 8 bases, J shed 5 bases, and the junction held 12 bases outside the gene matches. The CDR3 runs 15 residues. From germline, CDR1 is MGHRA and CDR2 YSYEKL. The CDR3 coding sequence is TGCGCCAGCCAGAGGGGCGGGGGGGCCCTCGAGACCCAGTACTTC. Protein product: CASQRGGGALETQYF.